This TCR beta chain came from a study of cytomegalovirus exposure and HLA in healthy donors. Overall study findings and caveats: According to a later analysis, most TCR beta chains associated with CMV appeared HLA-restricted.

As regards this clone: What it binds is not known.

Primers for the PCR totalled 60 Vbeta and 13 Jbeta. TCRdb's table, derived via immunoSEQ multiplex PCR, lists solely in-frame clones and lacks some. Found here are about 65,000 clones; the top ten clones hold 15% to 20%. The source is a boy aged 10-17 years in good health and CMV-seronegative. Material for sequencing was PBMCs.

CDR3 bases: TGTGCCAGCAGTGACTCGGCAGTCCTAGGCACTGAAGCTTTCTTT. Translating gives CASSDSAVLGTEAFF. This chain uses TRBV6-4 with TRBJ1-1; D is uncertain. V lost 0 bases to trimming and J lost 4 bases, with 12 bases between them. The germline CDR1 and CDR2 sequences are MRHNA and SNTAGT. This CDR3 comprises 15 residues.